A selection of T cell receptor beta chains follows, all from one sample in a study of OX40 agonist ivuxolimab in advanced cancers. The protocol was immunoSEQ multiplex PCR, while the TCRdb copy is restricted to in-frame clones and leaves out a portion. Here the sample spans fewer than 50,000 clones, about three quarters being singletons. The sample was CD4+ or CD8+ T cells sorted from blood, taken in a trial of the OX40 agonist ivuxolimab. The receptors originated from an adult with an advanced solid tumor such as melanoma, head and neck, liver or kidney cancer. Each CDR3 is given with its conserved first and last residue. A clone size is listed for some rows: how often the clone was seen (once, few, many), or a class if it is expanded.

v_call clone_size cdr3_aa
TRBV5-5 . CASSFFPGGGQETQYF
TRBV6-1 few CASSARRAEAETQYF
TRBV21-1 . CASSKAGRKGTDTQYF
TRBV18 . CASSPRDGPYEQYF
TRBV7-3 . CASSLGPSGLSTDTQYF
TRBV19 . CASSIWGSPSTQYF
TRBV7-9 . CASSPRAGYNEQFF
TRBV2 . CAITTGINEQFF
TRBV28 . CASSSHGTANYGYTF
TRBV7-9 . CASSFGGLYEQYF
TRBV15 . CATSRDPGEGLSLHF
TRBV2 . CASSAGQGRGNTIYF
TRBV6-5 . CASSYSWGYNEQFF
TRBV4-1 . CASSRDRAGNTIYF
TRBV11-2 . CASSLVKVAHNQPQHF
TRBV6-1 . CASYPSGRSYNEQFF
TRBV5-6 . CASSLSQRAYEQYF
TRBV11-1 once CASSLATSGTYEQYF
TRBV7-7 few CASSPGQGWEQYF
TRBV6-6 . CASCRGPMNTEAFF
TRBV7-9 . CASSLTSGNTGELFF
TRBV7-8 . CASSLSSGVSYEQYF
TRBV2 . CASSDYSSNQPQHF
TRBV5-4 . CASSLGGPYEQYF
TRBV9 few CASSVTIYGELFF
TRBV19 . CASSWGGQSETQYF
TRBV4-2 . CASSQDPRTGGTDTQYF
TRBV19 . CASSIVTGISNQPQHF
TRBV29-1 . CSVDPSSSGEQFF
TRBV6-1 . CASSEREGQPQHF
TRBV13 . CAGPGAVWNTIYF
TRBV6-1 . CASSEDRVEAFF
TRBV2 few CASSLNQPQHF
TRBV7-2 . CASSLRWTSQYEQYF
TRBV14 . CASSPQVPAYEQYF
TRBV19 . CASSTHSGPEAFF
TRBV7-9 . CASGWGGPSDEQFF
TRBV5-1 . CASRLGTTYGYTF
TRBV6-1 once CASSDGSYTEAFF
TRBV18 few CASSPGGNEQFF